The TCR beta chain described here comes from a study of blood T cell repertoires in COVID-19. Study-wide background: Researchers got acute and convalescent COVID-19 samples from the United States, Italy and Spain. PBMCs, B-cell-depleted T cells, or T cells were the source of the cDNA or gDNA that made up the material.

CDR1 is SGHAT, CDR2 FQNNGV, per germline. Trimming pared 4 bases from V and 10 bases from J, leaving 11 bases between. CDR3 length equals 12 residues. Authors' data handling: From reference gene primer amplification, estimates of nucleated cell counts were derived. TCRdb keeps only in-frame clones here, not all; method: immunoSEQ multiplex PCR. V, J and clone size are those of that table, while D and trimming were read from the DNA. The table has about 120,000 clones, more than 70% seen once; the top ten hold under 4%. Sequencing input: peripheral blood. The rearrangement joins TRBV11-2 to TRBJ2-1; tentative D call: TRBD1 (6 bases). The sequence derives from a man aged 60 to 75 with acute or convalescent COVID-19. For the CDR3, the DNA is TGTGCCAGCAGCTCCACCGGGACAGAGCAGTTCTTC. Its protein is CASSSTGTEQFF.